The rows below give T cell receptor beta chains drawn from one sample of a study of blood T cell repertoires in COVID-19. Method: immunoSEQ multiplex PCR; TCRdb's copy keeps in-frame clones and lacks some. The sample contains tens of thousands of clones, around 87% of which appear only once. Sample: peripheral blood. Receptor source: a man aged 60 to 75 with active COVID-19. Both conserved end residues are trimmed from each CDR3.

J: TRBJ1-5
V: TRBV24-1
length: 11
CDR3: ATQGNSNQPQH

J: TRBJ1-2
V: TRBV4-1
length: 11
CDR3: ASSSQGASGYT

J: TRBJ1-1
V: TRBV7-2
length: 12
CDR3: ASSLGSDRAGAF

J: TRBJ2-4
V: TRBV12-3/TRBV12-4
length: 11
CDR3: ASRRQGWDIQY

J: TRBJ2-1
V: TRBV9
length: 14
CDR3: ASSVAGESSYNEQF

J: TRBJ2-7
V: TRBV7-9
length: 11
CDR3: ASSQTGVYEQY

J: TRBJ2-7
V: TRBV7-8
length: 14
CDR3: ASSLKSGGAGREQY

J: TRBJ2-2
V: TRBV27
length: 9
CDR3: ASSSTGELF

J: TRBJ2-7
V: TRBV10-3
length: 11
CDR3: ATKPGQGYEQY

J: TRBJ2-1
V: TRBV4-2
length: 14
CDR3: ASSQEAGDSVNEQF

J: TRBJ2-7
V: TRBV5-8
length: 14
CDR3: ASSIYRGSVSYEQY

J: TRBJ2-7
V: TRBV18
length: 9
CDR3: ASSLGYEQY

J: TRBJ2-1
V: TRBV7-6
length: 11
CDR3: ASSLAYREEQF

J: TRBJ2-1
V: TRBV4-3
length: 13
CDR3: ASSQARTGQNEQF

J: TRBJ1-1
V: TRBV7-9
length: 12
CDR3: ASSVGLRNTEAF

J: TRBJ2-3
V: TRBV7-2
length: 11
CDR3: ASSLDPGDTQY

J: TRBJ2-2
V: TRBV10-3
length: 10
CDR3: AIRRDTGELF

J: TRBJ2-7
V: TRBV23-1
length: 12
CDR3: ASSLKGQEYEQY

J: TRBJ2-5
V: TRBV4-1
length: 15
CDR3: ASSQGSGSGSRETQY

J: TRBJ1-3
V: TRBV7-9
length: 13
CDR3: ASSLRGSSGNTIY

J: TRBJ1-3
V: TRBV13
length: 14
CDR3: ASSLGGQGGGNTIY

J: TRBJ2-7
V: TRBV29-1
length: 13
CDR3: SVGWAGTSGYEQY

J: TRBJ1-1
V: TRBV7-2
length: 11
CDR3: ASREDMNTEAF

J: TRBJ1-2
V: TRBV6-1
length: 13
CDR3: ASSERTGTGMFQG

J: TRBJ1-3
V: TRBV5-1
length: 13
CDR3: ASKPSGGGGNTIY

J: TRBJ2-1
V: TRBV11-2
length: 15
CDR3: ASSFRGGRSSYNEQF

J: TRBJ2-2
V: TRBV5-6
length: 15
CDR3: ASSSPSTGVGTGELF

J: TRBJ2-7
V: TRBV29-1
length: 12
CDR3: SVQGLIGIHEQY

J: TRBJ1-5
V: TRBV6-2/TRBV6-3
length: 17
CDR3: ASSPRGQGVDYSNQPQH

J: TRBJ2-2
V: TRBV24-1
length: 12
CDR3: ATSEGAWTGELF

J: TRBJ1-5
V: TRBV4-3
length: 14
CDR3: ASSQEWGQGYQPQH

J: TRBJ2-2
V: TRBV4-2
length: 14
CDR3: ASSQELAGRGGELF

J: TRBJ1-5
V: TRBV9
length: 12
CDR3: ASSVANSNQPQH

J: TRBJ2-3
V: TRBV20-1
length: 9
CDR3: SARRTDTQY

J: TRBJ2-2
V: TRBV4-3
length: 15
CDR3: ASSQLLAGVNTGELF

J: TRBJ2-7
V: TRBV18
length: 11
CDR3: ASSLSAAGEQY

J: TRBJ2-7
V: TRBV19
length: 13
CDR3: ASSTGLAGEDEQY

J: TRBJ2-1
V: TRBV7-3
length: 13
CDR3: ASSLGGTGRGEQF

J: TRBJ1-2
V: TRBV6-1
length: 13
CDR3: ASSERGTGLGGYT

J: TRBJ2-1
V: TRBV7-2
length: 12
CDR3: ASSSDRAANEQF

J: TRBJ2-1
V: TRBV7-7
length: 13
CDR3: ASSTGRASHNEQF

J: TRBJ2-7
V: TRBV12-3/TRBV12-4
length: 11
CDR3: ASSTTGGWEQY

J: TRBJ1-1
V: TRBV5-4
length: 14
CDR3: ASSNRDTNWGTEAF

J: TRBJ2-7
V: TRBV14
length: 11
CDR3: ASSQDRAYEQY

J: TRBJ1-1
V: TRBV2
length: 12
CDR3: ASSVQGLDTEAF

J: TRBJ1-2
V: TRBV5-1
length: 12
CDR3: ASSPGKPNYGYT

J: TRBJ2-1
V: TRBV7-8
length: 14
CDR3: ASSLYRQGAYNEQF

J: TRBJ2-3
V: TRBV3-1/TRBV3-2
length: 15
CDR3: ASSQALAGGPTDTQY

J: TRBJ1-2
V: TRBV6-5
length: 12
CDR3: ASSYSVGQAPYT

J: TRBJ2-3
V: TRBV4-1
length: 14
CDR3: ASSSRLAGGGDTQY

J: TRBJ2-3
V: TRBV7-2
length: 13
CDR3: ASSPDRGSTDTQY

J: TRBJ1-1
V: TRBV2
length: 9
CDR3: ASSGQGGAF

J: TRBJ2-3
V: TRBV3-1/TRBV3-2
length: 16
CDR3: ASSQERPRVRGTDTQY

J: TRBJ1-1
V: TRBV7-9
length: 13
CDR3: ASSSPQDLNTEAF

J: TRBJ2-3
V: TRBV6-4
length: 15
CDR3: ASSAYSTPGGTDTQY

J: TRBJ2-5
V: TRBV6-6
length: 13
CDR3: ASTRGAPRSETQY